These 20 T cell receptor beta chains were sequenced from one sample in a study of blood T cell repertoires in COVID-19. Some clones are missing from TCRdb's copy, which holds only in-frame ones; the method was immunoSEQ multiplex PCR. The sample holds about 180,000 clones, 89% seen once. Sequenced material: peripheral blood. These receptor sequences come from a man aged 18 to 29 who had recovered from COVID-19.

For the CDR3, the DNA is TGCGCCAGCAGCCTGGAGGGAGCGGGAGGGCCAAAAGATACGCAGTATTTT. Protein: CASSLEGAGGPKDTQYF. The V call is TRBV5-1, the J call TRBJ2-3; 10 nucleotides match TRBD2. CDR3 length: 17 residues. CDR1 is SGHRS and CDR2 is YFSETQ in the germline V gene. V lost 4 bases to trimming and J lost 5 bases; unmatched junction nucleotides: 13.

The rearrangement joins TRBV6-5 to TRBJ2-7; possible D gene TRBD2, 6 bases. This CDR3 has 13 residues. Germline CDR1 reads MNHEY; CDR2 reads SVGAGI. Trimming removed 8 bases at V and 3 bases at J, with 14 bases between. CDR3 region: CASGLGLNYEQYF. Written as DNA, the CDR3 is TGTGCCAGCGGGCTGGGACTTAACTACGAGCAGTACTTC.

This clone is a singleton in its sample. V is TRBV25-1 and J is TRBJ2-4, with 14 bases aligning to TRBD2. Trimming cost V 6 bases and J 9 bases; bases outside gene matches: 10. The CDR3 extends over 16 amino acids. CDR1 and CDR2 (germline): MGHDK, SYGVNS. The chain's CDR3 is CASSGGTSGSRGIQYF. The CDR3 bases are TGTGCCAGCAGCGGGGGGACTAGCGGGAGTCGGGGCATTCAGTACTTC.

This clone showed up just once. This rearrangement joins TRBV7-2 to TRBJ2-3; TRBD1 is a possible D gene (7 bases). Trimming removed 6 bases at V and 5 bases at J, with 21 bases between. The germline CDR1 and CDR2 sequences are SGHTA and FQGNSA. The CDR3 runs 16 residues. CDR3 in amino acids: CASSSTGDSTVDTQYF. The CDR3 DNA reads as TGTGCCAGCAGTTCAACAGGGGACTCTACGGTAGATACGCAGTATTTT.

This chain uses TRBV4-2 with TRBJ2-1; 7 nucleotides line up with TRBD2. Germline V lookup: CDR1 LGHNA, CDR2 YNFKEQ. Trimming at V came to 3 bases and at J to 7 bases, leaving 12 bases not matched to a gene. CDR3 length: 16 residues. CDR3 in amino acids: CASSQTRTRDGNEQFF. DNA of the CDR3: TGTGCCAGCAGCCAGACCCGGACTAGGGATGGAAATGAGCAGTTCTTC.

This chain connects TRBV18 to TRBJ1-6; 8 positions match TRBD1. This CDR3 contains 15 residues. CDR1 and CDR2 (germline): KGHSH, LQKENI. Trimming cost V 8 bases and J 8 bases; bases outside gene matches: 11. The CDR3 spells CASRTFQGADSPLHF. CDR3 bases: TGTGCCAGCCGTACCTTCCAGGGGGCAGATTCACCCCTCCACTTT.

J is TRBJ1-5 and V is TRBV4-1; no reliable D call. V was cut by 4 bases and J by 0 bases, with 10 bases left in between. The CDR3 length is 15 residues. Germline loops: CDR1 MGHRA, CDR2 YSYEKL. In nucleotides, the CDR3 is TGCGCCAGCAGCCGAGACTCCTTTAGCAATCAGCCCCAGCATTTT. Amino acid sequence: CASSRDSFSNQPQHF.

V gene TRBV5-1 combines with J gene TRBJ1-2; TRBD1 matches at 9 bases. Germline-derived CDR1 and CDR2 are SGHRS and YFSETQ. This CDR3 has 14 residues. Unmatched junction bases numbered 3, after V lost 4 bases and J lost 2 bases. The CDR3: CASSPGTGNYGYTF. CDR3 DNA: TGCGCCAGCAGCCCCGGGACAGGGAACTATGGCTACACCTTC.

The J gene is TRBJ1-3, the V gene TRBV19, with 8 bases fitting TRBD1. Germline trimming cut 7 bases from V and 0 bases from J; bases unmatched to any gene: 5. The germline CDR1 and CDR2 sequences are LNHDA and SQIVND (reference sequence). The CDR3 totals 15 residues. CDR3: CASKQGGYSGNTIYF. In DNA form, the CDR3 reads TGTGCCAGTAAACAGGGGGGGTACTCTGGAAACACCATATATTTT.

This chain connects TRBV4-3 to TRBJ2-1, with D possibly matching TRBD2 (5 bases). The V gene lost 0 bases and the J gene lost 0 bases, with 12 bases spanning the gap. The CDR3 consists of 17 residues. Germline lookup yields CDR1 LGHNA and CDR2 YSLEER. The CDR3 DNA follows: TGCGCCAGCAGCCAAGATCCGCGGAGGAGCTCCTACAATGAGCAGTTCTTC. This translates into CASSQDPRRSSYNEQFF.

This clone was seen a handful of times. The chain couples TRBV6-2 or TRBV6-3 to TRBJ1-1; D gene uncertain. V lost 3 bases and J lost 1, with 6 bases in between. The CDR3 loop spans 13 amino acids. CDR1 and CDR2 from the germline V gene are MNHEY and SVGEGT. The CDR3 spells CASSYQANTEAFF. In DNA form, the CDR3 reads TGTGCCAGCAGTTATCAGGCGAACACTGAAGCTTTCTTT.

This chain joins TRBV9 and TRBJ2-2; D unclear. With 4 bases removed from V and 8 bases from J, the gap between germline ends came to 12 bases. The CDR3 length is 13 residues. Germline CDR1 is SGDLS and CDR2 is YYNGEE. CDR3 region: CASSPPIPGELFF. CDR3 in DNA: TGTGCCAGCAGCCCCCCTATCCCAGGGGAGCTGTTTTTT. The full variable domain, in which reference TRBV9 and TRBJ2-2 provide the parts outside the CDR3, is DSGVTQTPKHLITATGQRVTLRCSPRSGDLSVYWYQQSLDQGLQFLIQYYNGEERAKGNILERFSAQQFPDLHSELNLSSLELGDSALYFCASSPPIPGELFFGEGSRLTVL.

The V and J genes are TRBV30 and TRBJ1-1, with no clear D. The length of the CDR3 is 11 residues. Trimming removed 1 base at V and 9 bases at J, with 9 bases between. Germline V CDR1 and CDR2: GTSNPN, SVGIG (reference sequence). CDR3 amino acids: CAWSEEEKAFF. CDR3 DNA: TGTGCCTGGAGTGAGGAGGAGAAAGCTTTCTTT.

This clone has just a few counts. V is TRBV7-2 and J is TRBJ2-7; D gene unclear. Per germline, CDR1 SGHTA and CDR2 FQGNSA. This CDR3 is built from 14 residues. V gave up 1 base and J gave up 4 bases, with 11 bases separating them. CDR3 in amino acids: CASSLGQVRYEQYF. The CDR3 region has the DNA TGTGCCAGCAGCTTAGGGCAGGTACGGTACGAGCAGTACTTC. The full variable domain, in which reference TRBV7-2 and TRBJ2-7 provide the parts outside the CDR3, is GAGVSQSPSNKVTEKGKDVELRCDPISGHTALYWYRQSLGQGLEFLIYFQGNSAPDKSGLPSDRFSAERTGGSVSTLTIQRTQQEDSAVYLCASSLGQVRYEQYFGPGTRLTVT.

The chain joins TRBV7-9 to TRBJ1-2; D not resolved. V was cut by 6 bases and J by 2 bases, with 10 bases left in between. Germline assignment: CDR1 SEHNR and CDR2 FQNEAQ (reference sequence). This CDR3 has 13 residues. The CDR3 DNA sequence: TGTGCCAGCAGGACAACAGAGAACTATGGCTACACCTTC. Its protein product is CASRTTENYGYTF.

The gene calls are TRBV28 and TRBJ2-2; 7 nucleotides line up with TRBD2. Per germline, CDR1 MDHEN and CDR2 SYDVKM. This CDR3 spans 15 amino acids. V shed 6 bases, J shed 1 base, and the junction held 5 bases outside the gene matches. CDR3 sequence (DNA): TGTGCCAGCAGCCCCTGGGAGGGGAACACCGGGGAGCTGTTTTTT. Protein product: CASSPWEGNTGELFF.

This rearrangement joins TRBV28 to TRBJ1-5, with TRBD1 as a possible D gene (5 bases). This CDR3 is 16 amino acids long. Per germline, CDR1 MDHEN and CDR2 SYDVKM. V lost 3 bases and J 0 bases, leaving 12 bases between the germline ends. This CDR3 reads CASSFRAGYSNQPQHF. In nucleotides, the CDR3 is TGTGCCAGCAGTTTCCGGGCAGGGTATAGCAATCAGCCCCAGCATTTT. The complete variable domain, with remaining parts taken from reference TRBV28 and TRBJ1-5, reads DVKVTQSSRYLVKRTGEKVFLECVQDMDHENMFWYRQDPGLGLRLIYFSYDVKMKEKGDIPEGYSVSREKKERFSLILESASTNQTSMYLCASSFRAGYSNQPQHFGDGTRLSIL.

This CDR3 is CASDQTADTQYF. CDR3 nucleotide sequence: TGTGCCAGCGATCAGACAGCAGATACGCAGTATTTT. J is TRBJ2-3 and V is TRBV2, with D perhaps TRBD1 (5 bases). V was cut by 8 bases and J by 4 bases, with 10 bases left in between. This CDR3 has 12 residues. From germline, CDR1 is SNHLY and CDR2 FYNNEI. The entire variable domain, with the rest obtained from reference TRBV2 and TRBJ2-3, is as follows: EPEVTQTPSHQVTQMGQEVILRCVPISNHLYFYWYRQILGQKVEFLVSFYNNEISEKSEIFDDQFSVERPDGSNFTLKIRSTKLEDSAMYFCASDQTADTQYFGPGTRLTVL.

The CDR3 DNA is TGTGCCAGCTCACTCGACAATGAGCAGTTCTTC. The encoded protein is CASSLDNEQFF. This rearrangement joins TRBV18 to TRBJ2-1; D gene ambiguous. This CDR3 comprises 11 residues. The germline gives CDR1 KGHSH, CDR2 LQKENI. Between the trimmed V and J ends, which lost 4 bases and 5 bases, there was a span of 3 bases.

The CDR3 coding sequence is TGTGCCAGCAGCTTGGATAGGGGGCGCGGGAGCAATCAGCCCCAGCATTTT. This gives the protein CASSLDRGRGSNQPQHF. V usage is TRBV5-6 and J usage is TRBJ1-5, with TRBD1 matching 7 bases. The CDR3 has 17 residues. Germline V gene sequence: CDR1 SGHDT, CDR2 YYEEEE. V was pared by 0 bases and J by 1 base, with 7 bases of the junction left unmatched.